Listed below are T cell receptor beta chains from one sample, sequenced in a study of blood T cell repertoires in COVID-19. Only in-frame clones appear in the TCRdb table, and some are missing; sequencing was by immunoSEQ multiplex PCR. This table holds 100,000 to 110,000 clones, around four fifths found once. The sample taken for sequencing was peripheral blood. The receptors shown here come from a woman aged 70-85 years with acute or convalescent COVID-19. Each CDR3 is given with its conserved first and last residue. A D gene is named only where the DNA matches it firmly. Size values are once, few and many counts, or a class for expanded clones, and some rows have none.

clone size,D gene,J gene,V gene,CDR3 protein,CDR3 DNA
-,-,TRBJ1-5,TRBV25-1,CASSESGGNQPQHF,TGTGCCAGCAGTGAATCCGGGGGCAATCAGCCCCAGCATTTT
-,-,TRBJ1-1,TRBV4-2,CASSQGETTEAFF,TGTGCCAGCAGCCAAGGGGAGACCACTGAAGCTTTCTTT
-,TRBD1,TRBJ1-5,TRBV30,CAWTGQGGQPQHF,TGTGCCTGGACGGGACAGGGAGGTCAGCCCCAGCATTTT
once,TRBD1,TRBJ1-1,TRBV6-5,CASRGGQGSNTEAFF,TGTGCCAGCAGGGGGGGACAGGGTTCGAACACTGAAGCTTTCTTT
few,TRBD1,TRBJ1-2,TRBV6-5,CASRQGIDGYTF,TGTGCCAGCCGACAGGGGATAGACGGCTACACCTTC
once,-,TRBJ1-4,TRBV10-2,CASTGEVGEKLFF,TGCGCCAGCACTGGGGAGGTTGGTGAAAAACTGTTTTTT
-,-,TRBJ2-6,TRBV19,CASSSPGANVLTF,TGTGCCAGTAGCTCTCCTGGGGCCAACGTCCTGACTTTC
-,TRBD1,TRBJ1-2,TRBV14,CASSLGQGRNYGYTF,TGTGCCAGCAGCCTCGGACAGGGACGTAACTATGGCTACACCTTC
medium-sized,TRBD1,TRBJ2-2,TRBV27,CASSLTLGTGVTGELFF,TGTGCCAGCAGTTTAACTCTAGGGACAGGGGTAACGGGGGAGCTGTTTTTT
-,-,TRBJ1-3,TRBV11-2,CASSLLGRHSGNTIYF,TGTGCCAGCAGCCTCTTGGGGAGACATTCTGGAAACACCATATATTTT
-,TRBD2,TRBJ2-2,TRBV5-4,CASTRGANTGELFF,TGTGCCAGCACCCGGGGGGCGAACACCGGGGAGCTGTTTTTT
-,-,TRBJ1-5,TRBV28,CASSLQIQPQHF,TGTGCCAGCAGTCTCCAGATACAGCCCCAGCATTTT
-,TRBD1,TRBJ1-1,TRBV6-5,CASTRQGEAFF,TGTGCCAGCACCCGACAGGGAGAAGCTTTCTTT
-,-,TRBJ2-1,TRBV6-5,CASSPPPTGNEQFF,TGTGCCAGCAGCCCGCCCCCGACGGGCAATGAGCAGTTCTTC
-,TRBD1,TRBJ1-3,TRBV30,CAWSRTGASGNTIYF,TGTGCCTGGAGTCGGACAGGGGCCTCTGGAAACACCATATATTTT
-,-,TRBJ2-2,TRBV30,CAWSVLSAGFDTGELFF,TGTGCCTGGAGTGTACTATCGGCAGGGTTTGACACCGGGGAGCTGTTTTTT
-,TRBD1,TRBJ1-1,TRBV16,CASSPGDRGLTEAFF,TGTGCCAGCAGCCCGGGGGACAGGGGGCTGACTGAAGCTTTCTTT
-,TRBD2,TRBJ2-1,TRBV6-5,CASSYSMSGGGGEQFF,TGTGCCAGCAGTTACTCGATGAGCGGGGGGGGTGGTGAGCAGTTCTTC
-,-,TRBJ2-4,TRBV19,CASTPGSSTIQYF,TGTGCCAGTACCCCAGGCAGCTCGACCATTCAGTACTTC
few,-,TRBJ2-4,TRBV10-2,CASSGLQGSIQYF,TGCGCCAGCAGTGGACTGCAGGGGAGCATTCAGTACTTC
-,-,TRBJ1-1,TRBV10-3,CAISGPGGGGAFF,TGTGCCATCAGTGGACCCGGGGGTGGGGGTGCTTTCTTT
-,-,TRBJ2-7,TRBV3-1/TRBV3-2,CASSQDSWGAIRSYEQYF,TGTGCCAGCAGCCAAGATTCGTGGGGAGCTATCAGGTCCTACGAGCAGTACTTC
-,TRBD1,TRBJ2-2,TRBV29-1,CSVNGQGNTGELFF,TGCAGCGTGAACGGACAGGGGAACACCGGGGAGCTGTTTTTT
-,-,TRBJ1-5,TRBV4-1,CASSQLQSSSNQPQHF,TGCGCCAGCAGCCAACTTCAGTCTTCTAGCAATCAGCCCCAGCATTTT
-,TRBD1,TRBJ2-2,TRBV3-1/TRBV3-2,CASSQTTRGQENTGELFF,TGTGCCAGCAGCCAGACTACCCGGGGACAGGAGAACACCGGGGAGCTGTTTTTT
-,TRBD1,TRBJ1-2,TRBV7-2,CASSLGGQGAIRGYTF,TGTGCCAGCAGCTTAGGTGGACAGGGGGCTATCAGGGGCTACACCTTC
-,-,TRBJ2-3,TRBV6-5,CASDSGTDTQYF,TGTGCCAGTGATAGCGGCACAGATACGCAGTATTTT
-,TRBD1,TRBJ2-1,TRBV7-2,CASSLEGQTYNEQFF,TGTGCCAGCAGCTTAGAGGGACAGACCTACAATGAGCAGTTCTTC
-,TRBD1,TRBJ2-1,TRBV19,CASSRDSYNEQFF,TGTGCCAGTAGTAGGGACAGCTACAATGAGCAGTTCTTC
-,TRBD1,TRBJ1-5,TRBV7-2,CASSLTGGIQPQHF,TGTGCCAGCAGCCTTACAGGGGGCATTCAGCCCCAGCATTTT
-,-,TRBJ1-2,TRBV2,CASSTGLGGYTF,TGTGCCAGCAGCACAGGGTTGGGAGGCTACACCTTC
-,-,TRBJ1-5,TRBV6-2/TRBV6-3,CASSSHAGQANQPQHF,TGTGCCAGCAGTTCTCACGCTGGACAAGCCAATCAGCCCCAGCATTTT
-,-,TRBJ1-5,TRBV6-5,CASRRTAGQPQHF,TGTGCCAGCAGACGAACGGCCGGGCAGCCCCAGCATTTT
-,-,TRBJ2-3,TRBV2,CASSPQGLSTDTQYF,TGTGCCAGCAGTCCGCAGGGACTTAGCACAGATACGCAGTATTTT
-,TRBD1,TRBJ1-5,TRBV6-5,CASRGQGVEPQHF,TGTGCCAGCAGGGGACAGGGGGTCGAGCCCCAGCATTTT
-,-,TRBJ1-2,TRBV10-3,CAPPVRRSYGYTF,TGTGCCCCCCCCGTCCGGCGGAGCTATGGCTACACCTTC
-,-,TRBJ2-3,TRBV9,CASGPSGEDTQYF,TGTGCCAGCGGACCCTCAGGGGAGGATACGCAGTATTTT